The 11 T cell receptor beta chains presented below share a single source sample, sequenced in a study of chemoradiotherapy in HPV16-positive cancers. Repertoires were generated with immunoSEQ multiplex PCR, while TCRdb's copy carries only in-frame clones and drops some. The table records about 8,000 clones, 70% to 90% of them present only once. The sequencing used tumor tissue, collected from a patient who underwent chemoradiotherapy. The receptors were sampled from a human donor with HPV-associated anogenital cancer.

V is TRBV7-2 and J is TRBJ2-2, with 8 bases aligning to TRBD2. The germline CDR1 and CDR2 sequences are SGHTA and FQGNSA. V was clipped by 1 base and J by 4 bases; unmatched bases: 11. The CDR3 spans 18 residues. The CDR3 nucleotides are TGTGCCAGCAGCTTAGGGCAGCGGGAGATTCGGATCACCGGGGAGCTGTTTTTT. This encodes CASSLGQREIRITGELFF.

The V and J genes are TRBV5-1 and TRBJ1-2, with D perhaps TRBD1 (5 bases). Trimming took 0 bases from V and 6 from J, leaving 9 bases between them. The germline gives CDR1 SGHRS, CDR2 YFSETQ. The CDR3 totals 13 residues. CDR3 in DNA: TGCGCCAGCAGCTTGGATCTGGGGGATGGCTACACCTTC. Encoded protein: CASSLDLGDGYTF.

The chain joins TRBV10-2 to TRBJ2-7; D gene unclear. Germline V gene data show CDR1 as WSHSY and CDR2 as SAAADI. With 1 base removed from V and 2 bases from J, the gap between germline ends came to 9 bases. The CDR3 runs 14 residues. The CDR3 nucleotides are TGCGCCAGCAGTGAGTTTTCAGAAGCCTACGAGCAGTACGTC. It translates to CASSEFSEAYEQYV.

This clone was seen only once. This chain uses TRBV28 with TRBJ2-7; a weak D match, TRBD1 (5 bases). Germline CDR1 MDHEN, CDR2 SYDVKM. Trimming left V 4 bases short and J 4 bases short, with 8 bases between. This CDR3 region has 12 residues. In DNA form, the CDR3 reads TGTGCCAGCAGTTCTACAGGATACGAGCAGTACGTC. This translates into CASSSTGYEQYV.

The chain recombines TRBV6-1 with TRBJ2-7; no clear D gene. Germline V gives CDR1 MNHNS, CDR2 SASEGT. The CDR3 covers 14 residues. V lost 1 base to trimming and J lost 3 bases, with 10 bases between them. The CDR3 coding sequence is TGTGCCAGCAGTGAAGGTGGGCAGATCTACGAGCAGTACGTC. Translation gives CASSEGGQIYEQYV.

Only a few counts were recorded for this clone. This chain connects TRBV28 to TRBJ2-7; possible D gene TRBD1, 6 bases. CDR1 MDHEN and CDR2 SYDVKM come from the germline V gene. V dropped 4 bases and J dropped 7 bases, with 20 bases sitting between them. This CDR3 region has 15 residues. This chain's CDR3 is CASSYTAIARGEQYF. DNA for the CDR3: TGTGCCAGCAGTTACACAGCCATTGCGAGGGGGGAGCAGTACTTC.

To note about this clone: Other DNA variants within this sample encode the same CDR3. The CDR3 region has the DNA TGCAGCGTTGAAGTACGGGGGGGGAACACTGAAGCTTTCTTT. Amino acid sequence: CSVEVRGGNTEAFF. V and J are TRBV29-1 and TRBJ1-1; the D gene is possibly TRBD1 (5 bases). Germline CDR1 SQVTM, CDR2 ANQGSEA. The CDR3 covers 14 residues. Trimming cost V 1 base and J 1 base, with 10 bases left between them.

The CDR3 sequence: CASSVGPTRGGDTEAFF. The CDR3 nucleotides are TGTGCCAGCAGCGTAGGCCCCACTAGAGGGGGGGACACTGAAGCTTTCTTT. This chain links TRBV9 with TRBJ1-1; D is possibly TRBD1 (6 bases). Germline CDR1 is SGDLS and CDR2 is YYNGEE. V lost 0 bases and J 3 bases, leaving 18 bases between the germline ends. The CDR3 spans 17 residues.

This sequence joins TRBV18 and TRBJ2-3; the D call may be TRBD1 or TRBD2 (6 bases each). There are 15 residues in the CDR3. From germline, CDR1 is KGHSH and CDR2 LQKENI. V lost 3 bases, J lost 2 bases, and 12 bases lay in between. The CDR3 spells CASSPVGGDTDTQYF. DNA for the CDR3: TGTGCCAGCTCACCCGTGGGGGGCGACACAGATACGCAGTATTTT.

V gene TRBV6-1 combines with J gene TRBJ2-2; D gene uncertain. The CDR3 contains 16 residues. Trimming left V 4 bases short and J 4 bases short, with 16 bases between. Germline V CDR1 and CDR2: MNHNS, SASEGT. In DNA, the CDR3 is TGTGCCAGCAGTGTGAGGTGGGGTTCGGTCACCGGGGAGCTGTTTTTT. Translation: CASSVRWGSVTGELFF.

The V call is TRBV5-6, the J call TRBJ2-7; D tentatively fits TRBD1 or TRBD2 (5 bases each). This CDR3 region has 14 residues. The germline V and J ends were trimmed by 3 bases and 0 bases, with 10 bases remaining between them. Per germline, CDR1 SGHDT and CDR2 YYEEEE. The CDR3 loop is CASSSLGDSYEQYV. In DNA form, the CDR3 reads TGTGCCAGCAGCTCCCTGGGGGACTCCTACGAGCAGTACGTC.